Shown below are 10 T cell receptor beta chains from a single sample sequenced in a study of beta chain features in type 1 diabetes. Study-level points and caveats: Type 1 diabetes patients had moderately but significantly shorter TCRB CDR3s in all four CD4+ subsets.

Expressed TCRB transcripts were sequenced because the isolated RNA had all been reverse transcribed beforehand. Libraries were prepared by immunoSEQ multiplex PCR; TCRdb keeps only in-frame clonotypes and omits some of them. The sample has 600,000 or so clones; over 11% are singletons. These receptors' targets are unknown. The specimen sequenced was naive CD4+ T cells from blood. All receptors come from a man aged 18-30 years with type 1 diabetes.

The genes are TRBV29-1 and TRBJ1-3, with 8 bases matching TRBD1. CDR1 is SQVTM, CDR2 ANQGSEA, per germline. V was pared by 7 bases and J by 4 bases, with 6 bases of the junction left unmatched. This CDR3 is 13 amino acids long. As DNA, the CDR3 is TGCAGCGGAATAGGACAGGGAGGAAACACCATATATTTT. This sequence encodes CSGIGQGGNTIYF.

The J gene is TRBJ1-2, the V gene TRBV7-9; the D gene is possibly TRBD1 (5 bases). V was shortened by 4 bases and J by 5 bases, with 17 bases between the two germline ends. The V gene's germline CDR1 is SEHNR and CDR2 FQNEAQ (reference sequence). CDR3 length: 15 amino acids. In nucleotides, the CDR3 is TGTGCCAGCAGCTCCGGGGCCTCCCTCCCTTATGGCTACACCTTC. Translating it yields CASSSGASLPYGYTF. The full variable domain, with the rest looked up from reference TRBV7-9 and TRBJ1-2, is DTGVSQNPRHKITKRGQNVTFRCDPISEHNRLYWYRQTLGQGPEFLTYFQNEAQLEKSRLLSDRFSAERPKGSFSTLEIQRTEQGDSAMYLCASSSGASLPYGYTFGSGTRLTVV.

The CDR3 DNA is TGTGCCAGCAGCTTCGGGGCAGGGCTGAACACTGAAGCTTTCTTT. It specifies CASSFGAGLNTEAFF. The chain combines TRBV11-2 with TRBJ1-1, with D possibly matching TRBD1 (5 bases). With 3 bases removed from V and 0 bases from J, the gap between germline ends came to 11 bases. CDR1 is SGHAT, CDR2 FQNNGV, per germline. CDR3 length equals 15 residues.

This clone was detected only a few times. The chain has TRBV28 and TRBJ2-5, with TRBD2 matching 7 bases. Germline CDR1 MDHEN, CDR2 SYDVKM. J gave up 3 bases and V 9 bases, and 7 bases lay outside the gene matches. This CDR3 is built from 13 residues. CDR3: CASGQGGEETQYF. The CDR3 DNA sequence: TGTGCCAGTGGGCAGGGAGGGGAAGAGACCCAGTACTTC.

V is TRBV30 and J is TRBJ2-3; 7 nucleotides match TRBD1. The CDR3 contains 12 residues. The ends lost 2 bases at V and 9 bases at J; junction bases unmatched: 5. Germline CDR1 reads GTSNPN; CDR2 reads SVGIG (reference sequence). The CDR3, as DNA: TGTGCCTGGAGTTTCAGAGGGGGCACGCAGTATTTT. This encodes CAWSFRGGTQYF.

The chain is built from TRBV9 and TRBJ1-5; D might be TRBD1 (6 bases). The V end was cut by 4 bases, the J end by 3 bases, with 14 bases between. Per the germline V gene, CDR1 is SGDLS and CDR2 is YYNGEE. This CDR3 contains 15 residues. The CDR3 DNA is TGTGCCAGCAGCCCGCAGGGGAGCGCCAATCAGCCCCAGCATTTT. Its protein product is CASSPQGSANQPQHF.

This clone was seen only a few times. V and J are TRBV14 and TRBJ2-3; 8 bases match TRBD1. Germline CDR1 SGHDN, CDR2 FVKESK. The ends lost 1 base at V and 6 bases at J; junction bases unmatched: 6. This CDR3 is built from 15 residues. The chain's CDR3 is CASSQGGQEEDTQYF. The CDR3 DNA reads as TGTGCCAGCAGCCAAGGGGGACAGGAGGAGGATACGCAGTATTTT.

The rearrangement joins TRBV7-2 to TRBJ1-5, with a weak D call TRBD1 (6 bases). Deletions cut 1 base from V and 7 bases from J, with 17 bases between. The CDR3 runs to 16 residues. Germline V gene lookup returns CDR1 SGHTA and CDR2 FQGNSA. CDR3 loop: CASSLGGGPMGQPQHF. CDR3 coding DNA: TGTGCCAGCAGCTTAGGTGGGGGGCCCATGGGACAGCCCCAGCATTTT.

This chain joins TRBV2 and TRBJ1-2; 7 nucleotides agree with TRBD1. This CDR3 contains 14 residues. The V gene's germline CDR1 is SNHLY and CDR2 FYNNEI. J was trimmed by 13 bases and V by 6 bases; bases with no gene match: 17. This CDR3 reads CASRPGQPTFGTTF. As DNA, the CDR3 is TGTGCCAGCAGGCCGGGACAGCCTACTTTCGGAACCACCTTC.

This clone was recorded at least ten times. The chain combines TRBV7-9 with TRBJ1-2; D is unclear. The CDR3 loop spans 11 amino acids. Germline CDR1 SEHNR, CDR2 FQNEAQ (reference sequence). With 8 bases removed from V and 4 bases from J, the gap between germline ends came to 8 bases. In DNA, the CDR3 is TGTGCCAGCCACGAGCCCTATGGCTACACCTTC. Translation gives CASHEPYGYTF.